These 9 T cell receptor beta chains originate from one sample sequenced in a study of cytomegalovirus exposure and HLA in healthy donors. The PCR employed 60 Vbeta primers together with 13 Jbeta primers. The protocol was immunoSEQ multiplex PCR, while the TCRdb copy is restricted to in-frame clones and leaves out a portion. Recorded for this sample: over 100,000 clones. Source material: PBMCs. These TCRs come from a young man in good health and CMV-seronegative.

This chain links TRBV29-1 with TRBJ2-7; D may be TRBD2 (7 bases). Per the germline V gene, CDR1 is SQVTM and CDR2 is ANQGSEA. Trimming took 3 bases from V and 1 from J, leaving 16 bases between them. The CDR3 length is 15 residues. Here the CDR3 reads CSVDGFGGPSYEQYF. The CDR3 DNA sequence: TGCAGCGTTGACGGCTTCGGGGGGCCTTCCTACGAGCAGTACTTC.

The chain recombines TRBV7-2 with TRBJ1-2; tentatively, D is TRBD1 (6 bases). CDR1 is SGHTA and CDR2 is FQGNSA in the germline V gene. Trimming removed 5 bases from V and 4 bases from J, with 14 bases in between. The CDR3 totals 14 residues. For the CDR3, the DNA is TGTGCCAGCAGCACTTCTGGACAGATCTATGGCTACACCTTC. It yields the protein CASSTSGQIYGYTF.

V gene TRBV10-3 combines with J gene TRBJ1-1; D is uncertain. The CDR3 is made up of 16 amino acids. The V and J ends lost 0 bases and 3 bases respectively, with 14 bases between them. Germline V gene data show CDR1 as ENHRY and CDR2 as SYGVKD. The CDR3 here is CAISESQDGVYTEAFF. In DNA, the CDR3 is TGTGCCATCAGTGAGTCGCAGGACGGGGTGTACACTGAAGCTTTCTTT.

The chain has TRBV6-5 and TRBJ1-2; 10 bases line up with TRBD1. CDR1 is MNHEY, CDR2 SVGAGI, per germline. CDR3 length equals 14 residues. V lost 8 bases and J lost 3; bases outside the gene matches: 6. CDR3: CASRMDRGDYGYTF. The DNA of the CDR3 is TGTGCCAGCCGCATGGACAGGGGGGACTATGGCTACACCTTC.

V and J are TRBV4-3 and TRBJ2-7; D may be TRBD2 (6 bases). Germline V gene lookup returns CDR1 LGHNA and CDR2 YSLEER. V was pared by 4 bases and J by 6 bases, with 16 bases between. The CDR3 spans 14 residues. CDR3 region: CASSPGGTRVEQYF. In DNA form, the CDR3 reads TGCGCCAGCAGCCCCGGCGGGACTCGGGTCGAGCAGTACTTC.

V gene TRBV27 combines with J gene TRBJ1-5; TRBD1 matches 7 bases. V shed 6 bases and J 0 bases; nucleotides not matched to a gene: 8. The CDR3 has 16 amino acids. Germline V gene lookup returns CDR1 MNHEY and CDR2 SMNVEV (reference sequence). The CDR3, as DNA: TGTGCCAGCAGCTTCGGACAGGTCAATAGCAATCAGCCCCAGCATTTT. It translates to CASSFGQVNSNQPQHF.

The gene calls are TRBV11-2 and TRBJ2-1; weak D call: TRBD2 (6 bases). This CDR3 region has 17 residues. V was shortened by 1 base and J by 7 bases, with 20 bases between the two germline ends. Germline values: CDR1 SGHAT, CDR2 FQNNGV. In DNA, the CDR3 is TGTGCCAGCAGCTTAGGGCGCGCGGGACGCGCCTTAAATGAGCAGTTCTTC. This codes for CASSLGRAGRALNEQFF.

CDR3 loop: CASSEGTRQYF. The DNA for the CDR3 is TGTGCCAGCAGTGAAGGGACTAGACAGTACTTC. The chain combines TRBV25-1 with TRBJ2-7, with 8 bases fitting TRBD2. Germline V CDR1 and CDR2: MGHDK, SYGVNS. The V gene end was trimmed by 2 bases and the J gene end by 10 bases; junction bases not matched to a gene: 1. This CDR3 comprises 11 residues.

The chain carries TRBV5-1 and TRBJ1-2, with a tentative D call TRBD1 (5 bases). This CDR3 is built from 12 residues. Trimming shortened V by 0 bases and J by 5 bases, and 5 bases separated the two germline ends. CDR1 is SGHRS, CDR2 YFSETQ, per germline. CDR3 coding DNA: TGCGCCAGCAGCTTGGCAGGGTATGGCTACACCTTC. This sequence encodes CASSLAGYGYTF.